A selection of T cell receptor beta chains follows, all from one sample in a study of blood T cell repertoires in COVID-19. Sequenced by immunoSEQ multiplex PCR; TCRdb stores in-frame clones only, minus some. This table holds about 44,000 clones, around 82% found once. Material for sequencing was peripheral blood. All receptors derive from a woman aged 65 to 85 with acute or convalescent COVID-19. CDR3s include the opening cysteine and the closing phenylalanine or tryptophan.

v_call cdr3_aa
TRBV7-9 CASSLGTGGGLSNQPQHF
TRBV9 CASSVEPTGGPNEQFF
TRBV28 CASSLGSGRDTEAFF
TRBV19 CASSIRGGGYGYTF
TRBV25-1 CASSEQGARVTEAFF
TRBV7-9 CASSSDNIQETQYF
TRBV7-9 CASRRDTQFATNEKLFF
TRBV6-5 CASSYRYEGAGETQYF
TRBV3-1/TRBV3-2 CASSQVGQGRETQYF
TRBV3-1/TRBV3-2 CASSQGSSGPSTDTQYF
TRBV18 CASSPRRDRVYEQYF
TRBV24-1 CATSDQRGMSSYNEQFF
TRBV6-2/TRBV6-3 CASSPLTGDHTEAFF
TRBV6-5 CASSVSAGGDTQYF
TRBV6-5 CASSPSRGGTEAFF
TRBV5-1 CASSLQVKNTEAFF
TRBV24-1 CATSDPGLAGKETQYF
TRBV29-1 CSVDLAGGPGEQYF
TRBV10-3 CAIRDRATNEKLFF
TRBV28 CASSTPGQGYSPLHF
TRBV19 CASREGRGNQPQHF
TRBV29-1 CSVGLGNTGELFF
TRBV6-2/TRBV6-3 CASSYSGSSGNTIYF
TRBV5-5 CASSLTEPHNEQFF
TRBV12-3/TRBV12-4 CASMTSGTDTQYF
TRBV2 CASMGLAGGRGEQFF
TRBV18 CASSPTKPGQGKREAFF
TRBV7-2 CASSLRAGPSTDTQYF
TRBV27 CASRGTENEKLFF